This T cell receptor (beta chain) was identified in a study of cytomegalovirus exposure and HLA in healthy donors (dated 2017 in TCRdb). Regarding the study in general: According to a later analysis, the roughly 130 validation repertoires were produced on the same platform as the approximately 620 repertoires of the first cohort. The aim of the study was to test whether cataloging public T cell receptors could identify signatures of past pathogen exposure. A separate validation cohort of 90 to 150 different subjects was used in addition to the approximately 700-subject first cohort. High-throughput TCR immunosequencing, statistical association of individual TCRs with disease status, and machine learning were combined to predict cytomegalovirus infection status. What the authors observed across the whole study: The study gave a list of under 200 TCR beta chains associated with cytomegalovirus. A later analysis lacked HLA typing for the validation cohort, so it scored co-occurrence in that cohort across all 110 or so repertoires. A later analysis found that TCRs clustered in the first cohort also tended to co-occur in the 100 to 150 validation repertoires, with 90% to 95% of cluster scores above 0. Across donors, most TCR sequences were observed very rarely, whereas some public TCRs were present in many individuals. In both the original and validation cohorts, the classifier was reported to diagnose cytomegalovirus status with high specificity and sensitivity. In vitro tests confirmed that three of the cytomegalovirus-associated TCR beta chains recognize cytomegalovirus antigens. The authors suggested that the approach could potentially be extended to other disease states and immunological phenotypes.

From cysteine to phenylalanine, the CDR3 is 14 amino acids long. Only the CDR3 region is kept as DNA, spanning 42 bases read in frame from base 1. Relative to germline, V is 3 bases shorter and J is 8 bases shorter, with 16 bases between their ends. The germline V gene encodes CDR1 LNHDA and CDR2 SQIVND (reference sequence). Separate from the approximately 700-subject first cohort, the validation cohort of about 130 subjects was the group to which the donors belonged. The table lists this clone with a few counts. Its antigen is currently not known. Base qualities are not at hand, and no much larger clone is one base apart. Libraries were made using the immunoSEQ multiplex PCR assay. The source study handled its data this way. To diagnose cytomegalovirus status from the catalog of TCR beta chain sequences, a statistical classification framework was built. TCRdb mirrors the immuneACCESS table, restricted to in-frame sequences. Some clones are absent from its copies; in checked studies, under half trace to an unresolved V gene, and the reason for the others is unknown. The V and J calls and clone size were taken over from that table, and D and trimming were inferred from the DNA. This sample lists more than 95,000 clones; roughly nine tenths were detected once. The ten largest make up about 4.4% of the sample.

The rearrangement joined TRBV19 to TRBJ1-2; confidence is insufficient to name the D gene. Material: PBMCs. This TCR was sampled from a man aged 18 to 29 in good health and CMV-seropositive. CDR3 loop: CASSMGTRRLGYTF. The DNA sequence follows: TGTGCCAGTAGTATGGGTACCCGGAGGTTGGGCTACACCTTC.